This T cell receptor (beta chain) stems from a study of cytomegalovirus exposure and HLA in healthy donors. This CDR3 has 13 amino acids. From germline, CDR1 is MNHEY and CDR2 SVGAGI. The germline V and J ends were trimmed by 8 bases and 4 bases, with 14 bases remaining between them. This clone was observed many times. Its antigen is not known. The PCR was carried out with 60 Vbeta primers and 13 Jbeta primers. The repertoire was sequenced with immunoSEQ multiplex PCR; TCRdb's copy has only in-frame clones and lacks some. The repertoire includes 85,000 to 100,000 clones, around 80% of them detected once, and roughly 8.4% sits in the top ten. General study points: Later work associated more than 15,000 TCR beta sequences with HLA alleles at 0.05 false discovery rate.

The sequenced sample consisted of PBMCs. V is TRBV6-5 and J is TRBJ1-1, with D uncertain. The source is a human donor in good health. As DNA, the CDR3 is TGTGCCAGCGGACTAGGACGGAGCACTGAAGCTTTCTTT. It is translated as CASGLGRSTEAFF.